Here is one T cell receptor (beta chain) with its context. This sample is drawn from a study of blood T cell repertoires in COVID-19. Participant-reported clinical history was the basis for cohort assignment. Sequencing was performed with immunoSEQ multiplex PCR; in TCRdb, only in-frame clones are kept and a portion is missing. This sample has about 140,000 clones, with over 75% found just once. CDR1 is SGHTA, CDR2 FQGNSA, per germline. The CDR3 loop spans 14 amino acids. V lost 5 bases, J lost 7 bases, and 5 bases stayed unmatched. V gene TRBV7-2 combines with J gene TRBJ2-2; 9 nucleotides line up with TRBD1. This receptor was obtained from a man aged 45 to 65 in a cohort exposed to, infected with or recovered from COVID-19 (not recorded which). Sequenced material: PBMCs or T cells enriched from blood (not recorded which). The CDR3 sequence: CASSRTGEVGELFF. For the CDR3, the DNA is TGTGCCAGCAGCCGGACAGGGGAGGTCGGGGAGCTGTTTTTT.